A single TCR beta chain is shown here with its context. Its binding antigen is unknown. No base quality values were provided; no much bigger clone lies one nucleotide off. Whole blood was collected in K2EDTA tubes by collaborating institutions according to the institutions' own protocols. For TCRbeta analysis, collaborators shipped samples as frozen whole blood, isolated PBMCs, or DNA extracted from either of those sample types. This sample stems from a study of blood T cell repertoires in COVID-19 (TCRdb year 2020). In terms of the full investigation: The collaborator samples originated in the United States, Italy and Spain and spanned the acute and convalescent phases of COVID-19. The prospective study material was composed of cDNA or gDNA derived from T cells, B-cell-depleted T cells, or PBMCs. Deeply sampled blood TCRbeta repertoires from subjects exposed to, actively infected with, or recovered from COVID-19 were included in the dataset. The repertoires were released in a freely available public database meant as a resource for research on the immune response to SARS-CoV-2. Samples were obtained from the ongoing ImmuneRACE study (first 160 participants) and from 1,254 subjects provided by 6 global collaborators. The sample metadata nearly always contained a de-identified subject ID, COVID-19 status, age in years and sex. Where available, HLA class I and class II types were taken from metadata supplied by the sample provider and were not determined by assay-based typing.

The immunoSEQ Assay, a bias-controlled multiplex PCR, was used to amplify TCRbeta CDR3 regions from genomic DNA. The original pipeline was this. The number of nucleated cells in each sample was estimated by amplification of reference gene primers within the assay. To quantify the absolute abundance of each unique TCRbeta CDR3 rearrangement, sequence reads were collapsed and filtered. For each sample, productive Simpson clonality was calculated as the square root of Simpson's diversity index over productive rearrangements. This immuneACCESS table, as held by TCRdb, lists in-frame sequences with V and J called but not all clones. Of the missing ones, under half trace to an unresolved V gene in checked studies; the others have no known cause. From that table come the V and J calls and clone size; the DNA was used to work out D and trimming. Across this sample there are about 210,000 clones, with around nine tenths seen only once. Of the sample, 1.5% to 2% falls within the top ten clones.

The paper's findings and limits, for the study overall: Clinical and demographic metadata were provided uncurated, with the amount varying by source and participant.

Sequencing input: peripheral blood. The clonotype originates from a man aged 18 to 30 with active or convalescent COVID-19.

The CDR3 corresponds to CASSQARQPQHF. The nucleotide sequence reads TGTGCCAGCAGCCAAGCCAGACAGCCCCAGCATTTT. In this chain, TRBV14 is recombined with TRBJ1-5, with the D gene not confidently named. Trimming costs V 1 base and J 7 bases, and their ends lie 5 bases apart. CDR1 is given as SGHDN and CDR2 as FVKESK, both from the germline V gene. Taken from cysteine to phenylalanine, the CDR3 has 12 residues. Only the CDR3 DNA stays, 36 bases, in frame from base 1.